The clone carrying this TCR beta chain was found a few times. The antigen is not known. The data originate from a study of T-cell memory formation after mild COVID-19. On the study more broadly: Largely, the TCR clusters proved donor specific. Study-level findings and limits: For contracting clones, CD4+ ones sat mainly in CM and EM, CD8+ in EMRA. Among clones peaking at day 37 in the second wave, SARS-CoV-2 specificity remained unconfirmed. Contracting clones from day 15 to 85 had balanced CD4/CD8; later expanders favoured CD4+.

TCRdb passed the 5' RACE reads through MiXCR, listing each CDR3 protein once. The table has around 200,000 distinct CDR3 sequences, 15% to 20% seen once; the top ten hold 3.9%. Deletions cut 4 bases from V and 4 bases from J, with 9 bases between. CDR3 length: 13 amino acids. Germline lookup yields CDR1 LGHDT and CDR2 YNNKEL (reference sequence). The V gene is TRBV3-1, the J gene TRBJ2-3, with D perhaps TRBD2 (6 bases). The specimen sequenced was PBMCs or a T cell subset sorted from them (not recorded which). The sequence came from a young man who had mild COVID-19 (a few samples of this study predate the infection). Cell type and time point are not known. The CDR3 nucleotides are TGTGCCAGCAGCCGGGGGAGGTCAGATACGCAGTATTTT. Protein sequence: CASSRGRSDTQYF.